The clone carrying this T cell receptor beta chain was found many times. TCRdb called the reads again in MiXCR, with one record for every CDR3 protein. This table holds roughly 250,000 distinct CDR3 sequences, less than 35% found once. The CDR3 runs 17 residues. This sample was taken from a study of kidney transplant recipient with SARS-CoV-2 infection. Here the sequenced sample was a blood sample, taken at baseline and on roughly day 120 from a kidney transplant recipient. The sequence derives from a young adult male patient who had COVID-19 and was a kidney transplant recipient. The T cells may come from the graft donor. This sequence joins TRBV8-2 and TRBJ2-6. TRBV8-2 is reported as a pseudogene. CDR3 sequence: CGKEIRITQSRANVLTF. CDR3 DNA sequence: TGTGGCAAGGAAATAAGGATAACACAAAGTCGGGCCAACGTCCTGACTTTC.